Listed here are 28 T cell receptor beta chains from one sample, sequenced in a study of T cells after yellow fever vaccination. MiXCR was run by TCRdb on the 5' RACE reads, yielding one entry per CDR3 protein. The sample lists approximately 550,000 distinct CDR3 sequences; about 14% were seen once. Material: PBMCs, obtained on the day of the yellow fever booster vaccination. These receptors originate from a man aged 25 to 45 who received the YFV17D yellow fever vaccine.

The chain couples TRBV6-2 or TRBV6-3 to TRBJ2-2; D not certain. The CDR3 sequence is 15 residues long. Between the trimmed V and J ends, which lost 6 bases and 0 bases, there was a span of 11 bases. The germline CDR1 and CDR2 sequences are MNHEY and SVGEGT. The DNA for the CDR3 is TGTGCCAGCAGCCCGCCGCGCTCGAACACCGGGGAGCTGTTTTTT. It specifies CASSPPRSNTGELFF.

There are a few counts of this clonotype. The rearrangement joins TRBV5-1 to TRBJ2-1; D is undetermined. CDR1 SGHRS and CDR2 YFSETQ come from the germline V gene. V lost 3 bases, J lost 6 bases, and 16 bases lay in between. The CDR3 length is 15 residues. CDR3 sequence (DNA): TGCGCCAGCAGCTCACGAACTGGGTCTCGCAATGAGCAGTTCTTC. Translated: CASSSRTGSRNEQFF.

The chain combines TRBV9 with TRBJ2-7; tentatively, D is TRBD1 (6 bases). Trimming removed 0 bases from V and 1 base from J, with 8 bases in between. This CDR3 has 14 residues. The germline CDR1 and CDR2 sequences are SGDLS and YYNGEE. The CDR3, as DNA: TGTGCCAGCAGCGTAGACAGGGATTCCTACGAGCAGTACTTC. It codes for CASSVDRDSYEQYF.

This rearrangement joins TRBV5-1 to TRBJ1-6; no reliable D call. The CDR3 sequence is 14 residues long. The germline V and J ends were trimmed by 5 bases and 8 bases, with 14 bases remaining between them. Germline lookup yields CDR1 SGHRS and CDR2 YFSETQ. The CDR3 loop reads CASREWEAHSPLHF. The CDR3 DNA sequence: TGCGCCAGCAGAGAGTGGGAAGCTCATTCACCCCTCCACTTT.

This CDR3 is CATGQNQPQHF. The CDR3 DNA reads TGTGCCACTGGACAGAATCAGCCCCAGCATTTT. The V gene is TRBV24-1, the J gene TRBJ1-5; the D gene is possibly TRBD1 (6 bases). This CDR3 has 11 amino acids. With 10 bases removed from V and 4 bases from J, the gap between germline ends came to 7 bases. Germline V lookup: CDR1 KGHDR, CDR2 SFDVKD.

This clonotype was seen a few times. This chain links TRBV9 with TRBJ2-5; a weak D match, TRBD1 (6 bases). The ends were cut back, 0 bases at V and 1 base at J, with 10 bases in the middle. Per the germline V gene, CDR1 is SGDLS and CDR2 is YYNGEE. CDR3 size: 15 residues. CDR3 residues: CASSVAPGVQETQYF. The CDR3 nucleotides read TGTGCCAGCAGCGTAGCCCCAGGGGTCCAAGAGACCCAGTACTTC.

With respect to this clonotype: A read error is possible here, since a much larger clone lies one base away. The chain has TRBV7-9 and TRBJ2-3, with a weak D call TRBD1 (6 bases). Germline-derived CDR1 and CDR2 are SEHNR and FQNEAQ (reference sequence). The CDR3 has 15 amino acids. CDR3 nucleotide sequence: TGTGCCAGCAGCCACGGGTCAGACCGGACAGATACGCAGTGTTTT. Protein product: CASSHGSDRTDTQCF. The complete variable domain, with remaining parts taken from reference TRBV7-9 and TRBJ2-3, reads DTGVSQNPRHKITKRGQNVTFRCDPISEHNRLYWYRQTLGQGPEFLTYFQNEAQLEKSRLLSDRFSAERPKGSFSTLEIQRTEQGDSAMYLCASSHGSDRTDTQCFGPGTRLTVL.

This clonotype has just a few counts. The chain joins TRBV6-1 to TRBJ2-7; tentatively, D is TRBD1 (6 bases). Germline values: CDR1 MNHNS, CDR2 SASEGT. Trimming pared 7 bases from V and 1 base from J, leaving 14 bases between. The CDR3 is made up of 14 amino acids. The DNA of the CDR3 is TGTGCCAGCACCTCGCGGACAGCATCCTACGAGCAGTACTTC. It encodes CASTSRTASYEQYF.

The V call is TRBV5-1, the J call TRBJ1-3, with D maybe TRBD1 (5 bases). The CDR3 is made up of 15 amino acids. Trimming stripped 4 bases from V and 3 bases from J, with 14 bases between. CDR1 is SGHRS, CDR2 YFSETQ, per germline. DNA of the CDR3: TGCGCCAGCAGCGCTACCGGGACGTATGGAAACACCATATATTTT. Its translation: CASSATGTYGNTIYF. Drawing the rest from reference TRBV5-1 and TRBJ1-3, the complete variable domain is KAGVTQTPRYLIKTRGQQVTLSCSPISGHRSVSWYQQTPGQGLQFLFEYFSETQRNKGNFPGRFSGRQFSNSRSEMNVSTLELGDSALYLCASSATGTYGNTIYFGEGSWLTVV.

The chain carries TRBV9 and TRBJ2-2; 7 positions match TRBD1. CDR1 SGDLS and CDR2 YYNGEE come from the germline V gene. Losses at the gene ends were 4 bases for V and 5 bases for J; bases not matched to a gene: 14. This CDR3 is built from 17 residues. This CDR3 reads CASSTTRRGILTGELFF. CDR3 coding DNA: TGTGCCAGCAGCACCACGCGCAGGGGGATTCTGACCGGGGAGCTGTTTTTT. The variable domain in full, with the rest retrieved from reference TRBV9 and TRBJ2-2, is DSGVTQTPKHLITATGQRVTLRCSPRSGDLSVYWYQQSLDQGLQFLIQYYNGEERAKGNILERFSAQQFPDLHSELNLSSLELGDSALYFCASSTTRRGILTGELFFGEGSRLTVL.

The sample holds a few counts of this clonotype. This chain uses TRBV29-1 with TRBJ1-1, with a possible D match to TRBD1 (5 bases). The CDR3 totals 12 residues. Per the germline V gene, CDR1 is SQVTM and CDR2 is ANQGSEA. V shed 7 bases and J shed 4 bases, with 13 bases lying between them. CDR3: CSGGEAGTEAFF. CDR3 DNA sequence: TGCAGCGGGGGCGAGGCGGGCACTGAAGCTTTCTTT.

This chain links TRBV27 with TRBJ2-5; TRBD1 might be the D (6 bases). This CDR3 has 15 residues. CDR1 and CDR2 from the germline V gene are MNHEY and SMNVEV (reference sequence). V dropped 5 bases and J dropped 2 bases, with 15 bases sitting between them. In nucleotides, the CDR3 is TGTGCCAGCAGTCCCCACCGGGACAAACAAGAGACCCAGTACTTC. It codes for CASSPHRDKQETQYF.

This sequence joins TRBV10-3 and TRBJ2-1, with TRBD2 identical over 8 bases. There are 14 residues in the CDR3. Germline trimming cut 6 bases from V and 6 bases from J; bases unmatched to any gene: 7. Germline CDR1 ENHRY, CDR2 SYGVKD. The CDR3 bases are TGTGCCATCAGGCCGGGACTAGGAGGCAATGAGCAGTTCTTC. It translates to CAIRPGLGGNEQFF.

This sequence joins TRBV10-3 and TRBJ1-4, with TRBD1 as a possible D gene (5 bases). The CDR3 has 18 amino acids. V was clipped by 0 bases and J by 7 bases, with 21 bases between them. The V gene's germline CDR1 is ENHRY and CDR2 SYGVKD. CDR3 region: CAISESQGLGDGAEKLFF. The CDR3 bases are TGTGCCATCAGTGAGTCCCAAGGATTAGGGGACGGGGCTGAAAAACTGTTTTTT.

This clonotype was counted between two and nine times. The chain links TRBV7-2 to TRBJ2-5; a weak D match, TRBD2 (5 bases). CDR1 is SGHTA, CDR2 FQGNSA, per germline. Trimming removed 4 bases from V and 0 bases from J, with 12 bases in between. This CDR3 contains 15 residues. The chain's CDR3 is CASSSYPGNQETQYF. In DNA form, the CDR3 reads TGTGCCAGCAGCTCCTACCCCGGGAACCAAGAGACCCAGTACTTC.

This clonotype was seen ten or more times. This chain uses TRBV18 with TRBJ2-5; D gene ambiguous. The V gene's germline CDR1 is KGHSH and CDR2 LQKENI. CDR3 length: 12 amino acids. The V gene lost 3 bases and the J gene lost 5 bases, with 7 bases spanning the gap. The CDR3 coding sequence is TGTGCCAGCTCACCCGCCGGGGAGACCCAGTACTTC. Translated, it gives CASSPAGETQYF. Drawing the rest from reference TRBV18 and TRBJ2-5, the complete variable domain is NAGVMQNPRHLVRRRGQEARLRCSPMKGHSHVYWYRQLPEEGLKFMVYLQKENIIDESGMPKERFSAEFPKEGPSILRIQQVVRGDSAAYFCASSPAGETQYFGPGTRLLVL.

The chain uses TRBV1 and TRBJ2-1. TRBV1 is reported as a pseudogene. The CDR3 runs to 15 residues. The CDR3 region is CASSQDIAGHNEQFF. The CDR3 coding sequence is TGTGCCAGCAGTCAAGACATAGCCGGCCACAATGAGCAGTTCTTC.

This chain links TRBV5-4 with TRBJ1-1, with D possibly matching TRBD1 (6 bases). Germline CDR1 is SGHNT and CDR2 is YYREEE (reference sequence). V was pared by 8 bases and J by 1 base, with 15 bases between. This CDR3 is 14 amino acids long. The CDR3 DNA sequence: TGTGCCAGTACAGGGAAGGAGGAGAACACTGAAGCTTTCTTT. Protein: CASTGKEENTEAFF.

The CDR3 nucleotides read TGTGCCAGCAGCTCCGACCCCGGGACGGCCTCCTACGAGCAGTACTTC. This sequence encodes CASSSDPGTASYEQYF. The gene calls are TRBV12-3 or TRBV12-4 and TRBJ2-7; D is perhaps TRBD1 or TRBD2 (5 bases each). The CDR3 extends over 16 amino acids. V lost 6 bases to trimming and J lost 0 bases, with 18 bases between them.

This clonotype showed up just once. The chain recombines TRBV27 with TRBJ2-7; D is possibly TRBD2 (6 bases). The CDR3 has 14 residues. V was shortened by 6 bases and J by 3 bases, with 15 bases between the two germline ends. Germline V gene data show CDR1 as MNHEY and CDR2 as SMNVEV (reference sequence). CDR3 in DNA: TGTGCCAGCAGCCACAGGAGGGTGGGCTACGAGCAGTACTTC. Its protein product is CASSHRRVGYEQYF.

This clonotype was seen at least ten times. V is TRBV9 and J is TRBJ2-3, with 7 bases matching TRBD1. Per the germline V gene, CDR1 is SGDLS and CDR2 is YYNGEE. J gave up 3 bases and V 4 bases, and 5 bases lay outside the gene matches. The CDR3 spans 14 residues. The CDR3 reads CASSPGDRTDTQYF. CDR3 nucleotide sequence: TGTGCCAGCAGCCCCGGGGACAGAACAGATACGCAGTATTTT.

This clonotype was picked up a small number of times. The chain has TRBV12-3 or TRBV12-4 and TRBJ2-7, with TRBD2 matching over 10 bases. CDR3 length equals 14 residues. Trimming removed 5 bases from V and 6 bases from J; junction bases left unmatched: 7. CDR3 protein: CASSPPGLASEQYF. The CDR3 DNA reads TGTGCCAGCAGTCCTCCGGGACTAGCGAGCGAGCAGTACTTC.

Concerning this clonotype itself: The junction does not match germline at one end; this may be a read error. The J gene is TRBJ2-3, the V gene TRBV3-1, with 10 bases that match TRBD2. This CDR3 is 17 amino acids long. The germline V gene encodes CDR1 LGHDT and CDR2 YNNKEL (reference sequence). DNA of the CDR3: TGTGCCACCAGCCAGGCCTACCTAGCGGGAGCGGGAGATACGCAGTATTTT. Its translation: CATSQAYLAGAGDTQYF.

The rearrangement uses TRBV20-1 and TRBJ2-7, with 7 bases matching TRBD1. Germline values: CDR1 DFQATT, CDR2 SNEGSKA (reference sequence). There are 13 residues in the CDR3. Trimming took 4 bases from V and 4 from J; bases not matched to a gene: 7. The CDR3 loop reads CSATQGYGYEQYF. The DNA of the CDR3 is TGCAGTGCTACACAGGGGTACGGTTACGAGCAGTACTTC.

The CDR3 bases are TGTGCCACCGCCTCGGGGTATGGCTACACCTTC. Amino acids: CATASGYGYTF. The rearrangement uses TRBV6-5 and TRBJ1-2, with D hard to call. Germline values: CDR1 MNHEY, CDR2 SVGAGI. The V gene lost 10 bases and the J gene lost 5 bases, with 11 bases spanning the gap. This CDR3 has 11 residues.

CDR3 amino acids: CASSTGLATTEQFF. For the CDR3, the DNA is TGTGCCAGCAGCACGGGACTAGCCACTACCGAGCAGTTCTTC. The V call is TRBV9, the J call TRBJ2-1, with 9 bases aligning to TRBD2. V was clipped by 4 bases and J by 10 bases; unmatched bases: 9. Germline lookup yields CDR1 SGDLS and CDR2 YYNGEE. This CDR3 is built from 14 residues. Supplemented by reference TRBV9 and TRBJ2-1, the full variable domain reads DSGVTQTPKHLITATGQRVTLRCSPRSGDLSVYWYQQSLDQGLQFLIQYYNGEERAKGNILERFSAQQFPDLHSELNLSSLELGDSALYFCASSTGLATTEQFFGPGTRLTVL.

The CDR3 here is CASSFYDRPLSEQFF. In nucleotides, the CDR3 is TGTGCCAGCAGCTTTTATGACAGGCCGCTTAGTGAGCAGTTCTTC. V and J are TRBV7-2 and TRBJ2-1; a possible D gene is TRBD1 (6 bases). V lost 3 bases and J 9 bases, leaving 18 bases between the germline ends. The CDR3 runs 15 residues. In germline, CDR1 is SGHTA, CDR2 FQGNSA.

This clonotype has only a few counts. This chain joins TRBV10-3 and TRBJ2-2; 9 bases are a match to TRBD1. The CDR3 is 13 amino acids. The V segment lost 10 bases and the J segment 7 bases; nucleotides outside the gene matches: 7. Germline V gene lookup returns CDR1 ENHRY and CDR2 SYGVKD. The CDR3 spells CASNRGQIGELFF. The CDR3 DNA sequence: TGTGCCAGCAACAGGGGGCAGATCGGGGAGCTGTTTTTT.